The clone carrying this TCR beta chain was observed once. Assay used: immunoSEQ multiplex PCR; TCRdb lists only in-frame clones, some missing. The table has about 380,000 clones, roughly 94% seen once. V gave up 6 bases and J gave up 2 bases, with 12 bases separating them. Germline CDR1 and CDR2: SGHDT and YYEEEE. The CDR3 loop spans 15 amino acids. The sample originates from a study of shared T cell receptors in the human thymus. The rearrangement joins TRBV5-6 to TRBJ2-6; perhaps TRBD1 as D (5 bases). Sequencing used thymocytes. This clonotype was obtained from a human donor. In DNA form, the CDR3 reads TGTGCCAGCATTGACAGCCCCCCTGGGGCCAACGTCCTGACTTTC. It yields the protein CASIDSPPGANVLTF.